One and the same sample provided the 30 T cell receptor beta chains below, sequenced in a study of cytomegalovirus exposure and HLA in healthy donors. PCR employed 60 Vbeta and 13 Jbeta primers. Clones were sequenced by immunoSEQ multiplex PCR, and TCRdb holds only the in-frame ones, with some missing. The repertoire consists of 100,000 to 120,000 clones, with approximately 84% occurring once and the leading ten covering about 1.7%. Sequenced: PBMCs. These receptors all come from a middle-aged man in good health and CMV-seronegative.

V usage is TRBV29-1 and J usage is TRBJ1-1, with D perhaps TRBD1 (6 bases). Per the germline V gene, CDR1 is SQVTM and CDR2 is ANQGSEA. V lost 6 bases and J 3 bases, leaving 11 bases between the germline ends. CDR3 size: 12 residues. The CDR3, as DNA: TGCAGCGTCGGACAGACTGACACTGAAGCTTTCTTT. Translation gives CSVGQTDTEAFF.

This clone has more than one count but fewer than ten. The gene calls are TRBV19 and TRBJ2-7, with TRBD1 identical over 7 bases. This CDR3 comprises 14 residues. The junction had 7 bases not matched to a gene; V was cut back by 1 base and J by 7 bases. Germline assignment: CDR1 LNHDA and CDR2 SQIVND (reference sequence). CDR3 bases: TGTGCCAGTAGTATAGGTCTCGACAGGGATGAGCAGTACTTC. This encodes CASSIGLDRDEQYF.

This chain joins TRBV19 and TRBJ1-5, with a tentative D call TRBD1 (5 bases). Trimming shortened V by 6 bases and J by 2 bases, and 17 bases separated the two germline ends. CDR3 length: 16 amino acids. Germline CDR1 LNHDA, CDR2 SQIVND (reference sequence). CDR3 bases: TGTGCCAGTAGCATTCCCCCACAGGCCGGCAATCAGCCCCAGCATTTT. Protein sequence: CASSIPPQAGNQPQHF.

This chain uses TRBV30 with TRBJ1-3, with D possibly being TRBD1 (6 bases). The CDR3 spans 13 residues. The V end lost 1 base, the J end lost 6 bases, and 10 bases lay between the germline ends. Germline CDR1 is GTSNPN and CDR2 is SVGIG (reference sequence). CDR3 nucleotides: TGTGCCTGGAGTGGAGGGGGGGCAAACACCATATATTTT. This gives the protein CAWSGGGANTIYF.

This clone occurred a few times. This chain connects TRBV4-1 to TRBJ1-1, with TRBD1 as a possible D gene (6 bases). V shed 1 base and J shed 0 bases, with 15 bases lying between them. The CDR3 is 17 residues long. Germline CDR1 MGHRA, CDR2 YSYEKL. The CDR3 DNA reads TGCGCCAGCAGCCAAGCGAACAGGGACCTAATGAACACTGAAGCTTTCTTT. Residues: CASSQANRDLMNTEAFF.

V and J are TRBV18 and TRBJ2-7; 10 bases are shared with TRBD2. CDR3 size: 14 residues. Germline V CDR1 and CDR2: KGHSH, LQKENI. After removal of 6 bases from V and 9 bases from J, the junction contained 11 bases not matched to a gene. CDR3 sequence: CASSPLAGVPSQYF. The CDR3 DNA reads as TGTGCCAGCTCGCCCCTAGCGGGGGTCCCGTCGCAGTACTTC.

The chain joins TRBV4-2 to TRBJ2-2, with D possibly being TRBD1 (6 bases). The V gene lost 11 bases and the J gene lost 7 bases, with 14 bases spanning the gap. Looked up from germline, CDR1 is LGHNA and CDR2 is YNFKEQ. The CDR3 spans 12 residues. The CDR3 coding sequence is TGTGCCGCCGGGACACTCCACGGGGAGCTGTTTTTT. This codes for CAAGTLHGELFF.

The chain recombines TRBV7-2 with TRBJ1-4; D unclear. The ends were cut back, 5 bases at V and 7 bases at J, with 20 bases in the middle. Germline CDR1 is SGHTA and CDR2 is FQGNSA. The CDR3 contains 16 residues. Here the CDR3 reads CASSPGGTLRSEKLFF. The DNA for the CDR3 is TGTGCCAGCAGCCCCGGTGGTACTCTGAGGAGTGAAAAACTGTTTTTT. The full variable domain, its missing parts supplied by reference TRBV7-2 and TRBJ1-4, is GAGVSQSPSNKVTEKGKDVELRCDPISGHTALYWYRQSLGQGLEFLIYFQGNSAPDKSGLPSDRFSAERTGGSVSTLTIQRTQQEDSAVYLCASSPGGTLRSEKLFFGSGTQLSVL.

This rearrangement joins TRBV30 to TRBJ1-2, with TRBD1 identical over 7 bases. V was clipped by 4 bases and J by 1 base; unmatched bases: 9. Germline V gene data show CDR1 as GTSNPN and CDR2 as SVGIG (reference sequence). This CDR3 has 15 amino acids. The CDR3 DNA is TGTGCCTGGATGAGAGCCGGGACAGTTAACTATGGCTACACCTTC. Its protein product is CAWMRAGTVNYGYTF.

The rearrangement joins TRBV5-1 to TRBJ2-2, with TRBD1 identical over 7 bases. CDR1 SGHRS and CDR2 YFSETQ come from the germline V gene. The CDR3 runs to 17 residues. Unmatched junction bases numbered 11, after V lost 1 base and J lost 5 bases. CDR3 coding DNA: TGCGCCAGCAGCTTGTTGTCCCGGGACAGTCCGACCGGGGAGCTGTTTTTT. Residues: CASSLLSRDSPTGELFF.

The CDR3 DNA follows: TGCGCCAGCAGCCCCATGGGGACAGAATATGGCTACACCTTC. Translating gives CASSPMGTEYGYTF. The chain links TRBV5-1 to TRBJ1-2; 7 nucleotides agree with TRBD1. The CDR3 contains 14 residues. The trim removed 4 bases at V and 5 bases at J, leaving 8 bases unmatched. CDR1 SGHRS and CDR2 YFSETQ come from the germline V gene.

The rearrangement links TRBV5-1 to TRBJ2-7; possibly TRBD2 for D (5 bases). CDR3 length equals 14 residues. Trimming stripped 0 bases from V and 7 bases from J, with 14 bases between. Looked up from germline, CDR1 is SGHRS and CDR2 is YFSETQ. This CDR3 reads CASSLGGQVGEQYF. Written as DNA, the CDR3 is TGCGCCAGCAGCTTGGGCGGGCAGGTGGGGGAGCAGTACTTC.

The chain carries TRBV28 and TRBJ1-1, with D possibly being TRBD1 (6 bases). CDR3 size: 15 residues. The V gene lost 6 bases and the J gene lost 7 bases, with 21 bases spanning the gap. From germline, CDR1 is MDHEN and CDR2 SYDVKM. The DNA of the CDR3 is TGTGCCAGCAGCCCTACTTTGGGGGCCTCCCTTGAAGCTTTCTTT. Translation: CASSPTLGASLEAFF.

The rearrangement joins TRBV27 to TRBJ2-3; possible D gene TRBD1, 6 bases. Trimming left V 7 bases short and J 2 bases short, with 16 bases between. In germline, CDR1 is MNHEY, CDR2 SMNVEV (reference sequence). This CDR3 is built from 15 residues. The CDR3 spells CASTPGHTLTDTQYF. CDR3 DNA: TGTGCCAGCACTCCGGGACACACTCTCACAGATACGCAGTATTTT.

This chain uses TRBV7-6 with TRBJ1-1; D unresolved. CDR3 length: 13 residues. V lost 1 base and J 8 bases, leaving 11 bases between the germline ends. CDR1 is SGHVS and CDR2 is FNYEAQ in the germline V gene. The CDR3 bases are TGTGCCAGCAGCTTAGACTACCGGCACGAAGCTTTCTTT. This translates into CASSLDYRHEAFF. Filled out from reference TRBV7-6 and TRBJ1-1, the complete variable domain reads GAGVSQSPRYKVTKRGQDVALRCDPISGHVSLYWYRQALGQGPEFLTYFNYEAQQDKSGLPNDRFSAERPEGSISTLTIQRTEQRDSAMYRCASSLDYRHEAFFGQGTRLTVV.

The rearrangement joins TRBV14 to TRBJ2-6; D gene unclear. V was trimmed by 1 base and J by 2 bases, leaving 12 bases between them. Germline CDR1 SGHDN, CDR2 FVKESK. The CDR3 runs to 17 residues. CDR3 region: CASSQVSGSTGANVLTF. For the CDR3, the DNA is TGTGCCAGCAGCCAAGTGTCAGGATCAACTGGGGCCAACGTCCTGACTTTC.

The rearrangement links TRBV7-8 to TRBJ1-5; no clear D. Deletions cut 1 base from V and 4 bases from J, with 5 bases between. CDR1 is SGHVS and CDR2 is FQNEAQ in the germline V gene. There are 13 residues in the CDR3. The CDR3 loop reads CASSLERNQPQHF. The CDR3 nucleotides are TGTGCCAGCAGCTTAGAGAGGAATCAGCCCCAGCATTTT.

The chain recombines TRBV5-1 with TRBJ1-2; 7 nucleotides match TRBD1. Germline CDR1 reads SGHRS; CDR2 reads YFSETQ. This CDR3 comprises 15 residues. The trim removed 0 bases at V and 8 bases at J, leaving 10 bases unmatched. Written as DNA, the CDR3 is TGCGCCAGCAGCTTGGGGGACAGACTTCTCGAGGGCTACACCTTC. Its protein is CASSLGDRLLEGYTF.

The J gene is TRBJ1-2, the V gene TRBV6-6; 8 nucleotides line up with TRBD1. V shed 8 bases and J 8 bases; nucleotides not matched to a gene: 7. The germline V gene encodes CDR1 MNHNY and CDR2 SVGAGI (reference sequence). There are 12 residues in the CDR3. For the CDR3, the DNA is TGTGCCAGCTTGGAATCAGGGGGCGGCTACACCTTC. Protein: CASLESGGGYTF.

This chain connects TRBV30 to TRBJ2-5; the D gene is possibly TRBD2 (5 bases). Germline loops: CDR1 GTSNPN, CDR2 SVGIG (reference sequence). Between the trimmed V and J ends, which lost 3 bases and 3 bases, there was a span of 11 bases. The CDR3 runs 13 residues. In nucleotides, the CDR3 is TGTGCCTGGAGACGGGGATCTAAAGAGACCCAGTACTTC. This codes for CAWRRGSKETQYF.

The genes are TRBV5-1 and TRBJ1-3; D is ambiguous. Germline V gives CDR1 SGHRS, CDR2 YFSETQ. The V end was cut by 0 bases, the J end by 6 bases, with 16 bases between. The CDR3 covers 16 residues. The CDR3 reads CASSLELGERTNTIYF. CDR3 DNA sequence: TGCGCCAGCAGCTTGGAGCTCGGGGAGAGGACAAACACCATATATTTT.

This chain links TRBV9 with TRBJ2-2; possible D gene TRBD2, 5 bases. The length of the CDR3 is 12 residues. V lost 5 bases and J lost 4, with 6 bases in between. The germline V gene encodes CDR1 SGDLS and CDR2 YYNGEE. CDR3 sequence (DNA): TGTGCCAGCAGAAGCGGCACCGGGGAGCTGTTTTTT. This gives the protein CASRSGTGELFF.

This clone was observed once. V usage is TRBV27 and J usage is TRBJ1-4, with 7 bases lining up with TRBD1. The CDR3 loop spans 15 amino acids. CDR1 and CDR2 from the germline V gene are MNHEY and SMNVEV (reference sequence). V lost 5 bases to trimming and J lost 5 bases; unmatched junction nucleotides: 8. CDR3 sequence reads: CASSPLTGWNEKLFF. CDR3 in DNA: TGTGCCAGCAGTCCATTGACAGGGTGGAATGAAAAACTGTTTTTT.

This clone was seen once. The CDR3 nucleotides read TGTGCCACCAGCAGAGAAGCTCTCTACTACGAGCAGTACTTC. It yields the protein CATSREALYYEQYF. The chain is built from TRBV15 and TRBJ2-7; D remains unclear. CDR1 is LNHNV, CDR2 YYDKDF, per germline (reference sequence). The CDR3 consists of 14 residues. With 0 bases removed from V and 3 bases from J, the gap between germline ends came to 9 bases. Full variable domain (outside the CDR3, taken from reference TRBV15 and TRBJ2-7): DAMVIQNPRYQVTQFGKPVTLSCSQTLNHNVMYWYQQKSSQAPKLLFHYYDKDFNNEADTPDNFQSRRPNTSFCFLDIRSPGLGDTAMYLCATSREALYYEQYFGPGTRLTVT.

The V gene is TRBV27, the J gene TRBJ1-3; D ambiguous. CDR3 length equals 14 residues. CDR1 and CDR2 from the germline V gene are MNHEY and SMNVEV (reference sequence). V was clipped by 3 bases and J by 4 bases, with 10 bases between them. The CDR3 DNA sequence: TGTGCCAGCAGTTTGCGCGCTACCGGAAACACCATATATTTT. Protein: CASSLRATGNTIYF.

The chain has TRBV6-5 and TRBJ2-7, with a weak D call TRBD1 (6 bases). Looked up from germline, CDR1 is MNHEY and CDR2 is SVGAGI. V was trimmed by 8 bases and J by 3 bases, leaving 17 bases between them. The CDR3 loop spans 14 amino acids. The CDR3 DNA reads TGTGCCAGCCAAAACAGGGCTCTGGGCTACGAGCAGTACTTC. It specifies CASQNRALGYEQYF.

Remarks on this clone: Other DNA sequences in the same sample also yield this CDR3. The gene calls are TRBV2 and TRBJ1-1; a weak D match, TRBD1 (6 bases). Trimming took off 4 bases at V and 1 base at J, with 10 bases between the two ends. The CDR3 loop spans 14 amino acids. From germline, CDR1 is SNHLY and CDR2 FYNNEI. CDR3 amino acids: CASSGGLGNTEAFF. CDR3 bases: TGTGCCAGCAGTGGGGGGCTAGGGAACACTGAAGCTTTCTTT. Full variable domain (missing parts from reference TRBV2 and TRBJ1-1): EPEVTQTPSHQVTQMGQEVILRCVPISNHLYFYWYRQILGQKVEFLVSFYNNEISEKSEIFDDQFSVERPDGSNFTLKIRSTKLEDSAMYFCASSGGLGNTEAFFGQGTRLTVV.

This chain connects TRBV19 to TRBJ2-2, with TRBD2 matching 13 bases. Germline V gene data show CDR1 as LNHDA and CDR2 as SQIVND (reference sequence). V lost 7 bases and J lost 1; bases outside the gene matches: 3. The CDR3 extends over 16 amino acids. In DNA form, the CDR3 reads TGTGCCAGTATGGGACTAGCGGGGCTGAACACCGGGGAGCTGTTTTTT. Translating gives CASMGLAGLNTGELFF. Full variable domain (remainder filled in from reference TRBV19 and TRBJ2-2): DGGITQSPKYLFRKEGQNVTLSCEQNLNHDAMYWYRQDPGQGLRLIYYSQIVNDFQKGDIAEGYSVSREKKESFPLTVTSAQKNPTAFYLCASMGLAGLNTGELFFGEGSRLTVL.

The V gene is TRBV5-1, the J gene TRBJ2-1; the match to TRBD2 covers 11 bases. Germline lookup yields CDR1 SGHRS and CDR2 YFSETQ. With V trimmed by 4 bases and J by 3 bases, 3 bases remained unmatched. The CDR3 spans 15 residues. The CDR3 here is CASSVSGGVYNEQFF. CDR3 sequence (DNA): TGCGCCAGCAGCGTTAGCGGGGGGGTCTACAATGAGCAGTTCTTC.

CDR3 protein: CASSGRDRVSYEQYF. In nucleotides, the CDR3 is TGTGCCAGCAGCGGACGGGACAGGGTTTCCTACGAGCAGTACTTC. The chain combines TRBV7-9 with TRBJ2-7; 9 bases map to TRBD1. V shed 5 bases and J 1 base; nucleotides not matched to a gene: 6. The CDR3 is 15 amino acids. Germline lookup yields CDR1 SEHNR and CDR2 FQNEAQ (reference sequence).